This T cell receptor beta chain was found in a study of CD4+ T cells in melanoma. Regarding this clone: As yet, its antigen is unknown.

Only in-frame clones appear in the TCRdb table, and some are missing; sequencing was by immunoSEQ multiplex PCR. Of roughly 60,000 clones listed, 60% to 80% are singletons. Study conclusions and caveats: In melanoma, neoantigen-specific CD4+ T cells reportedly differed in differentiation state. A reported correlation linked neoantigen-specific CD4+ T cells to CD8+, macrophage and B cell function.

Looked up from germline, CDR1 is MGHRA and CDR2 is YSYEKL. V lost 4 bases, J lost 9 bases, and 13 bases lay in between. The CDR3 is 12 residues long. The sample comprised tumor tissue. The chain couples TRBV4-1 to TRBJ2-7, with unresolved D. The sequence was obtained from a human donor with melanoma. The CDR3 here is CASSPDGFLQYF. The DNA of the CDR3 is TGCGCCAGCAGCCCGGACGGATTTCTGCAGTACTTC.